This T cell receptor beta chain was documented in a study of blood T cell repertoires in COVID-19. In the study overall: Both acute and convalescent COVID-19 samples were obtained from the United States, Italy and Spain. Sources were T cells, B-cell-depleted T cells, or PBMCs; the material itself was cDNA or gDNA.

Seattle participants joined during active infection and were tracked over time. Per the original data handling: Amplification with reference gene primers provided the estimates of nucleated cell counts. TCRdb's copy holds only in-frame clones and misses some; the assay was immunoSEQ multiplex PCR. The D gene and trimming were derived from the DNA, and the V and J assignments and clone size from that table. In the table there are 65,000 to 95,000 clones, around 78% of which are singletons. This sequence was found in a man in his sixties with COVID-19, enrolled during active disease. Sequencing was done on a sample of peripheral blood.

Here the CDR3 reads CASSVEGTGRETQYF. The CDR3 DNA reads TGTGCCAGCAGCGTAGAGGGAACAGGGAGAGAGACCCAGTACTTC. The genes are TRBV9 and TRBJ2-5, with D perhaps matching TRBD1 (6 bases). Germline lookup yields CDR1 SGDLS and CDR2 YYNGEE. The CDR3 is 15 amino acids. The V end was cut by 0 bases, the J end by 4 bases, with 13 bases between.